A selection of T cell receptor beta chains follows, all from one sample in a study of Ad26.COV2.S vaccination and SARS-CoV-2 variants. Repertoires were generated with immunoSEQ multiplex PCR, while TCRdb's copy carries only in-frame clones and drops some. The sample contains over 400,000 clones, 89% of which appear only once. The input for sequencing was peripheral blood, taken in a trial of Ad26.COV2.S vaccine versus placebo. These receptors were collected from a person aged 18 to 59 who received the Ad26.COV2.S COVID-19 vaccine or a placebo. Both conserved end residues are part of each CDR3. A D gene is named only where the DNA matches it firmly. Clone size is not always given. Where it is, it says once, few, many or a class for expanded clones.

j_gene: TRBJ2-1; abundance: -; d_gene: TRBD2; len: 15; v_gene: TRBV10-3; CDR3aa: CAISDLAGGSNEQFF; CDR3nt: TGTGCCATCAGTGACTTAGCGGGAGGGTCAAATGAGCAGTTCTTC
j_gene: TRBJ1-1; abundance: -; d_gene: -; len: 13; v_gene: TRBV2; CDR3aa: CASGREANTEAFF; CDR3nt: TGTGCCAGCGGTCGGGAAGCGAACACTGAAGCTTTCTTT
j_gene: TRBJ2-1; abundance: -; d_gene: -; len: 16; v_gene: TRBV3-1/TRBV3-2; CDR3aa: CASSQDVGFTYNEQFF; CDR3nt: TGTGCCAGCAGCCAAGATGTGGGCTTCACCTACAATGAGCAGTTCTTC
j_gene: TRBJ2-7; abundance: -; d_gene: -; len: 16; v_gene: TRBV18; CDR3aa: CASSGVHGPDSYEQYF; CDR3nt: TGTGCCAGCTCCGGCGTACACGGCCCAGACTCCTACGAGCAGTACTTC
j_gene: TRBJ1-4; abundance: once; d_gene: -; len: 15; v_gene: TRBV6-5; CDR3aa: CASSYLRNGNEKLFF; CDR3nt: TGTGCCAGCAGTTATCTAAGGAACGGAAATGAAAAACTGTTTTTT
j_gene: TRBJ2-3; abundance: -; d_gene: -; len: 17; v_gene: TRBV7-9; CDR3aa: CASSPEYSRARTDTQYF; CDR3nt: TGTGCCAGCAGCCCAGAATACAGTAGGGCCCGCACAGATACGCAGTATTTT
j_gene: TRBJ2-5; abundance: -; d_gene: TRBD2; len: 16; v_gene: TRBV5-1; CDR3aa: CARSGGRGTGTETQYF; CDR3nt: TGCGCCCGCAGCGGGGGGCGGGGGACTGGAACAGAGACCCAGTACTTC
j_gene: TRBJ1-1; abundance: -; d_gene: TRBD1; len: 17; v_gene: TRBV27; CDR3aa: CASRENRGLSMNTEAFF; CDR3nt: TGTGCCAGCAGAGAGAACAGGGGGCTCTCCATGAACACTGAAGCTTTCTTT
j_gene: TRBJ2-1; abundance: -; d_gene: -; len: 15; v_gene: TRBV7-3; CDR3aa: CASSLIAANYNEQFF; CDR3nt: TGTGCCAGCAGCTTAATTGCGGCTAACTACAATGAGCAGTTCTTC
j_gene: TRBJ1-2; abundance: -; d_gene: -; len: 13; v_gene: TRBV4-1; CDR3aa: CASRENLGFGYTF; CDR3nt: TGCGCCAGCAGGGAAAACTTAGGGTTTGGCTACACCTTC
j_gene: TRBJ2-3; abundance: -; d_gene: -; len: 14; v_gene: TRBV28; CDR3aa: CASRPWGRTDTQYF; CDR3nt: TGTGCCAGCCGCCCTTGGGGTCGCACAGATACGCAGTATTTT
j_gene: TRBJ2-5; abundance: -; d_gene: -; len: 17; v_gene: TRBV28; CDR3aa: CASSLWLGGAGPGTQYF; CDR3nt: TGTGCCAGCAGTTTATGGTTGGGGGGGGCAGGACCGGGGACCCAGTACTTC
j_gene: TRBJ1-3; abundance: -; d_gene: -; len: 10; v_gene: TRBV28; CDR3aa: CASRGNTIYF; CDR3nt: TGTGCCAGTAGGGGAAACACCATATATTTT
j_gene: TRBJ1-2; abundance: -; d_gene: -; len: 16; v_gene: TRBV3-1/TRBV3-2; CDR3aa: CASSQLPDDPIYGYTF; CDR3nt: TGTGCCAGCAGCCAATTACCAGACGATCCAATCTATGGCTACACCTTC
j_gene: TRBJ1-1; abundance: -; d_gene: -; len: 13; v_gene: TRBV7-2; CDR3aa: CASSPGGGAEAFF; CDR3nt: TGTGCCAGCAGCCCAGGAGGAGGCGCTGAAGCTTTCTTT
j_gene: TRBJ1-1; abundance: -; d_gene: -; len: 16; v_gene: TRBV4-3; CDR3aa: CASSQEFLAPNTEAFF; CDR3nt: TGCGCCAGCAGCCAAGAATTTTTAGCGCCGAACACTGAAGCTTTCTTT
j_gene: TRBJ2-4; abundance: -; d_gene: -; len: 16; v_gene: TRBV19; CDR3aa: CASSLGGVWAKNIQYF; CDR3nt: TGTGCCAGCTCCCTGGGGGGCGTGTGGGCCAAAAACATTCAGTACTTC
j_gene: TRBJ1-2; abundance: -; d_gene: -; len: 15; v_gene: TRBV28; CDR3aa: CASTPMGLGGHGYTF; CDR3nt: TGTGCCAGCACTCCTATGGGGTTGGGAGGTCATGGCTACACCTTC
j_gene: TRBJ2-2; abundance: -; d_gene: -; len: 14; v_gene: TRBV2; CDR3aa: CASSGTANTGELFF; CDR3nt: TGTGCCAGCAGTGGGACAGCGAACACCGGGGAGCTGTTTTTT
j_gene: TRBJ2-7; abundance: -; d_gene: -; len: 16; v_gene: TRBV27; CDR3aa: CASSPFGIADFSEQYF; CDR3nt: TGTGCCAGCAGTCCCTTTGGGATAGCGGATTTTAGCGAGCAGTACTTC
j_gene: TRBJ2-5; abundance: -; d_gene: -; len: 15; v_gene: TRBV5-4; CDR3aa: CASSLGKTGGETQYF; CDR3nt: TGTGCCAGCAGCTTGGGAAAGACAGGCGGAGAGACCCAGTACTTC
j_gene: TRBJ1-5; abundance: -; d_gene: -; len: 13; v_gene: TRBV24-1; CDR3aa: CATSDVGLQPQHF; CDR3nt: TGTGCCACCAGTGATGTAGGGTTGCAGCCCCAGCATTTT
j_gene: TRBJ2-5; abundance: few; d_gene: -; len: 16; v_gene: TRBV7-3; CDR3aa: CASSSPGDYEKETQYF; CDR3nt: TGTGCCAGCAGCTCCCCCGGGGATTATGAGAAAGAGACCCAGTACTTC
j_gene: TRBJ2-3; abundance: -; d_gene: -; len: 11; v_gene: TRBV7-3; CDR3aa: CASSLYDTQYF; CDR3nt: TGTGCCAGCAGCTTATACGATACGCAGTATTTT
j_gene: TRBJ2-3; abundance: -; d_gene: -; len: 15; v_gene: TRBV4-3; CDR3aa: CASSQGPGEGDTQYF; CDR3nt: TGCGCCAGCAGCCAAGGCCCTGGCGAGGGAGATACGCAGTATTTT
j_gene: TRBJ2-3; abundance: -; d_gene: -; len: 16; v_gene: TRBV5-8; CDR3aa: CASSPGLQLPQDTQYF; CDR3nt: TGTGCCAGCAGCCCGGGACTGCAACTCCCCCAAGATACGCAGTATTTT
j_gene: TRBJ2-3; abundance: -; d_gene: -; len: 11; v_gene: TRBV2; CDR3aa: CASSEEDTQYF; CDR3nt: TGTGCCAGCAGTGAAGAAGATACGCAGTATTTT
j_gene: TRBJ1-2; abundance: -; d_gene: -; len: 13; v_gene: TRBV10-3; CDR3aa: CAISTAPGYGYTF; CDR3nt: TGTGCCATCTCGACAGCTCCCGGCTATGGCTACACCTTC
j_gene: TRBJ1-1; abundance: -; d_gene: -; len: 14; v_gene: TRBV2; CDR3aa: CASNVGGPGTEAFF; CDR3nt: TGTGCCAGCAATGTTGGGGGCCCGGGGACTGAAGCTTTCTTT
j_gene: TRBJ1-2; abundance: few; d_gene: TRBD1; len: 14; v_gene: TRBV5-1; CDR3aa: CASSWGGQGTAYTF; CDR3nt: TGCGCCAGCAGCTGGGGCGGACAGGGGACGGCCTACACCTTC
j_gene: TRBJ1-1; abundance: -; d_gene: -; len: 14; v_gene: TRBV19; CDR3aa: CASSPDLMNTEAFF; CDR3nt: TGTGCCAGTAGTCCCGATCTTATGAACACTGAAGCTTTCTTT
j_gene: TRBJ2-1; abundance: -; d_gene: -; len: 13; v_gene: TRBV9; CDR3aa: CASSVGFSNEQFF; CDR3nt: TGTGCCAGCAGCGTAGGGTTTAGCAATGAGCAGTTCTTC
j_gene: TRBJ2-5; abundance: -; d_gene: -; len: 15; v_gene: TRBV5-1; CDR3aa: CASSLAGAYQETQYF; CDR3nt: TGCGCCAGCAGCTTGGCAGGGGCGTACCAAGAGACCCAGTACTTC
j_gene: TRBJ1-6; abundance: -; d_gene: TRBD1; len: 17; v_gene: TRBV7-6; CDR3aa: CASSQNRGRGYNSPLHF; CDR3nt: TGTGCCAGCAGCCAAAACAGGGGAAGGGGCTATAATTCACCCCTCCACTTT
j_gene: TRBJ2-3; abundance: -; d_gene: -; len: 17; v_gene: TRBV11-2; CDR3aa: CASSLSASAWGTDTQYF; CDR3nt: TGTGCCAGCAGCTTAAGCGCCAGCGCCTGGGGCACAGATACGCAGTATTTT
j_gene: TRBJ1-6; abundance: -; d_gene: -; len: 12; v_gene: TRBV6-2/TRBV6-3; CDR3aa: CASSWARGWHHF; CDR3nt: TGTGCCAGCAGTTGGGCGCGGGGATGGCACCACTTT